These 18 T cell receptor beta chains were sequenced from one sample in a study of T cells in localized non-small cell lung cancer. The repertoire was sequenced with immunoSEQ multiplex PCR; TCRdb's copy has only in-frame clones and lacks some. The sample shows tens of thousands of clones, around 83% of them seen only once. Sequencing used peripheral blood, obtained before any cancer treatment. These receptors came from a female donor over 55 with stage II squamous cell lung carcinoma.

Only a few counts were recorded for this clone. This rearrangement joins TRBV5-1 to TRBJ2-3; D remains ambiguous. V was cut by 4 bases and J by 6 bases, with 9 bases left in between. Germline loops: CDR1 SGHRS, CDR2 YFSETQ. The CDR3 covers 12 residues. CDR3 in DNA: TGCGCCAGCAGCGACGCCCTGGATACGCAGTATTTT. Protein sequence: CASSDALDTQYF.

This rearrangement joins TRBV11-2 to TRBJ1-6; 9 bases match TRBD1. This CDR3 has 15 amino acids. J gave up 10 bases and V 5 bases, and 9 bases lay outside the gene matches. CDR1 SGHAT and CDR2 FQNNGV come from the germline V gene. This CDR3 is CASSAPGQGGSPLHF. CDR3 DNA sequence: TGTGCCAGCAGCGCCCCGGGACAGGGTGGATCACCCCTCCACTTT.

V and J are TRBV6-5 and TRBJ2-7; 7 nucleotides line up with TRBD1. Germline trimming cut 5 bases from V and 3 bases from J; bases unmatched to any gene: 10. The germline CDR1 and CDR2 sequences are MNHEY and SVGAGI. This CDR3 spans 15 amino acids. DNA for the CDR3: TGTGCCAGCAGTGCCCCCGGGACAGCCGACTACGAGCAGTACTTC. Its translation is CASSAPGTADYEQYF.

The chain is built from TRBV6-1 and TRBJ1-2; D call uncertain. Germline assignment: CDR1 MNHNS and CDR2 SASEGT. V gave up 1 base and J gave up 2 bases, with 5 bases separating them. This CDR3 has 13 residues. CDR3 region: CASSEEGNYGYTF. The DNA for the CDR3 is TGTGCCAGCAGTGAAGAAGGAAACTATGGCTACACCTTC.

This clone was recorded once. This chain links TRBV6-5 with TRBJ1-6; 7 bases line up with TRBD1. The junction had 8 bases not matched to a gene; V was cut back by 2 bases and J by 10 bases. The CDR3 length is 15 residues. The V gene's germline CDR1 is MNHEY and CDR2 SVGAGI. CDR3 sequence (DNA): TGTGCCAGCAGTTACAGGGCAGGGGGAGGGTCACCCCTCCACTTT. This codes for CASSYRAGGGSPLHF.

The chain carries TRBV25-1 and TRBJ2-1; weak D call: TRBD2 (7 bases). The CDR3 spans 14 residues. Germline-derived CDR1 and CDR2 are MGHDK and SYGVNS. The V end was cut by 7 bases, the J end by 4 bases, with 14 bases between. For the CDR3, the DNA is TGTGCCAGCACCCAAGGGGGGGTTTACAATGAGCAGTTCTTC. This gives the protein CASTQGGVYNEQFF.

The rearrangement joins TRBV7-6 to TRBJ1-4; TRBD1 matches 8 bases. The CDR3 is 18 residues long. V was pared by 5 bases and J by 0 bases, with 11 bases of the junction left unmatched. Looked up from germline, CDR1 is SGHVS and CDR2 is FNYEAQ. The CDR3 DNA is TGTGCCAGCAGCCTCCTGACAGGGGCCTCCTCAACTAATGAAAAACTGTTTTTT. It yields the protein CASSLLTGASSTNEKLFF.

The chain combines TRBV5-1 with TRBJ2-7, with a possible D match to TRBD2 (5 bases). The CDR3 extends over 13 amino acids. The V gene's germline CDR1 is SGHRS and CDR2 YFSETQ. The V end was cut by 0 bases, the J end by 10 bases, with 14 bases between. The DNA for the CDR3 is TGCGCCAGCAGCTTGGTCGGACGTCGGGAACAGTACTTC. It yields the protein CASSLVGRREQYF.

This clone was seen more than once but under ten times. The rearrangement joins TRBV2 to TRBJ1-3; D may be TRBD1 (5 bases). The CDR3 runs 12 residues. CDR1 is SNHLY and CDR2 is FYNNEI in the germline V gene. V was clipped by 8 bases and J by 4 bases, with 9 bases between them. The CDR3 DNA sequence: TGTGCCAGCCGGGACGGAGGAAACACCATATATTTT. Its translation is CASRDGGNTIYF.

The CDR3 loop is CASRGRQNNSPLHF. CDR3 nucleotide sequence: TGTGCCAGCAGGGGGCGGCAAAATAATTCACCCCTCCACTTT. The V gene is TRBV5-6, the J gene TRBJ1-6; D perhaps matches TRBD1 (5 bases). This CDR3 is built from 14 residues. Per germline, CDR1 SGHDT and CDR2 YYEEEE. Trimming took 5 bases from V and 5 from J, leaving 11 bases between them.

The chain couples TRBV6-5 to TRBJ2-2; D gene uncertain. Germline V gene lookup returns CDR1 MNHEY and CDR2 SVGAGI. Between the trimmed V and J ends, which lost 0 bases and 7 bases, there was a span of 6 bases. This CDR3 comprises 13 residues. CDR3 region: CASSYSGRGELFF. DNA for the CDR3: TGTGCCAGCAGTTACTCCGGGCGCGGGGAGCTGTTTTTT.

The chain carries TRBV7-6 and TRBJ1-4; a possible D gene is TRBD1 (5 bases). Trimming shortened V by 1 base and J by 7 bases, and 13 bases separated the two germline ends. This CDR3 has 15 amino acids. Germline loops: CDR1 SGHVS, CDR2 FNYEAQ. DNA for the CDR3: TGTGCCAGCAGCTTAGACGGGGCGCAGGGTGAAAAACTGTTTTTT. Translating it yields CASSLDGAQGEKLFF.

V usage is TRBV11-2 and J usage is TRBJ1-2; tentative D call: TRBD1 (5 bases). Germline CDR1 reads SGHAT; CDR2 reads FQNNGV. The CDR3 runs to 15 residues. Trimming removed 3 bases at V and 0 bases at J, with 11 bases between. The CDR3 coding sequence is TGTGCCAGCAGCTTTCTCGGGACCTCTAACTATGGCTACACCTTC. Encoded protein: CASSFLGTSNYGYTF.

This clone was detected once. This chain connects TRBV4-3 to TRBJ1-6; possible D gene TRBD1, 6 bases. In germline, CDR1 is LGHNA, CDR2 YSLEER. V was clipped by 3 bases and J by 7 bases, with 16 bases between them. CDR3 length equals 16 residues. As DNA, the CDR3 is TGCGCCAGCAGCCACCGCCTCGGACAGCCCAATTCACCCCTCCACTTT. Translation gives CASSHRLGQPNSPLHF.

The rearrangement joins TRBV4-2 to TRBJ2-7, with TRBD2 matching over 16 bases. Per the germline V gene, CDR1 is LGHNA and CDR2 is YNFKEQ. The ends lost 3 bases at V and 6 bases at J; junction bases unmatched: 23. CDR3 length: 22 amino acids. CDR3 loop: CASSQIAIGTSGGAGVSGEQYF. CDR3 bases: TGTGCCAGCAGCCAGATCGCCATTGGGACTAGCGGGGGGGCAGGCGTTTCGGGCGAGCAGTACTTC.

A single count supports this clone. V gene TRBV6-1 combines with J gene TRBJ1-4; D may be TRBD1 (5 bases). This CDR3 contains 13 residues. Germline V gives CDR1 MNHNS, CDR2 SASEGT. Trimming left V 11 bases short and J 1 base short, with 11 bases between. The CDR3 sequence is CAGGGVTNEKLFF. The CDR3 DNA is TGTGCCGGAGGAGGGGTAACTAATGAAAAACTGTTTTTT.

This chain uses TRBV5-1 with TRBJ2-7, with 7 bases lining up with TRBD1. CDR3 size: 19 residues. CDR1 is SGHRS and CDR2 is YFSETQ in the germline V gene. V shed 5 bases and J 2 bases; nucleotides not matched to a gene: 22. In DNA form, the CDR3 reads TGCGCCAGCAGTGTTGCCCCACTCATGACCAGGGACAGAGCCTACGAGCAGTACTTC. The encoded protein is CASSVAPLMTRDRAYEQYF.

This clone was seen a single time. V and J are TRBV27 and TRBJ2-1; 8 nucleotides agree with TRBD2. The CDR3 sequence is 11 residues long. The germline V gene encodes CDR1 MNHEY and CDR2 SMNVEV (reference sequence). V lost 8 bases, J lost 6 bases, and 0 bases stayed unmatched. For the CDR3, the DNA is TGTGCCAGCCGGGGGGGCAATGAGCAGTTCTTC. Protein sequence: CASRGGNEQFF.